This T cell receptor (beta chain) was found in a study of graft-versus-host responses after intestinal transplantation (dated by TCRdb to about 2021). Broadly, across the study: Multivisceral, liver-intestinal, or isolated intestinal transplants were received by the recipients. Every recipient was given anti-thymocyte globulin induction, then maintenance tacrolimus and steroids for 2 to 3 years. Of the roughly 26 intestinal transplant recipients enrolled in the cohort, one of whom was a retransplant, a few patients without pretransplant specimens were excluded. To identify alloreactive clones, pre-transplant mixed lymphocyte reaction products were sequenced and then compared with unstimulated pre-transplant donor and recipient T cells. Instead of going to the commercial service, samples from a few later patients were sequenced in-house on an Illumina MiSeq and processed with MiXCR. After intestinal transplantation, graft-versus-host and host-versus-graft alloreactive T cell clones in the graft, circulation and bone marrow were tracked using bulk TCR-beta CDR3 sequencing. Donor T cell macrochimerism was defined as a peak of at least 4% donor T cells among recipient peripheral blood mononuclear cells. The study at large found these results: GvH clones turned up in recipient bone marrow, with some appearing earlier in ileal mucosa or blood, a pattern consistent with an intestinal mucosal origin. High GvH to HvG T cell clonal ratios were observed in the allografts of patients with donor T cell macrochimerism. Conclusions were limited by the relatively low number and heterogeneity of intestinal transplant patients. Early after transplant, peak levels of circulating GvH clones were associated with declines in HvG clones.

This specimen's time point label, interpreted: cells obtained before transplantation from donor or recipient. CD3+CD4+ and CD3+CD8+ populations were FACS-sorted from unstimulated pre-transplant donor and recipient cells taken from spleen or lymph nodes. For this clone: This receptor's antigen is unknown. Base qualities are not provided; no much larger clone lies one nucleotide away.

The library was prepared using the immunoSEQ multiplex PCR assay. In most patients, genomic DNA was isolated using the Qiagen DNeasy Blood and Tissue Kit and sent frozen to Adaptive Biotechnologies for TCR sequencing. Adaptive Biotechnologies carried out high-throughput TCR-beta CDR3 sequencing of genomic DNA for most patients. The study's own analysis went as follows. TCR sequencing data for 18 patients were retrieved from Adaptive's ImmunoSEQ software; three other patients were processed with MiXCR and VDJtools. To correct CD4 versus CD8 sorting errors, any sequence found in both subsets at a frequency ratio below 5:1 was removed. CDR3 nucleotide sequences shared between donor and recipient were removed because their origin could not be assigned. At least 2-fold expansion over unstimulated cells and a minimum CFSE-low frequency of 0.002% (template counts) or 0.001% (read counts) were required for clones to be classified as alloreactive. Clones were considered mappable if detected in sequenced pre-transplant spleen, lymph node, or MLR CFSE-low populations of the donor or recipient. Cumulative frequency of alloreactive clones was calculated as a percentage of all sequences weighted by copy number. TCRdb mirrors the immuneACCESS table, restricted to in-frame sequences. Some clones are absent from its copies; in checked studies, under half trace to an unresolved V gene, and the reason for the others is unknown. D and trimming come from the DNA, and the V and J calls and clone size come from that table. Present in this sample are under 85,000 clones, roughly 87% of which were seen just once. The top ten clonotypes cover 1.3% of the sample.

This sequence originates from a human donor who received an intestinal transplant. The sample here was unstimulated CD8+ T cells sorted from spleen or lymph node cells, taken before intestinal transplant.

The DNA reads TGTGCCAGCAGCGCCGGGACAGCAAACATTCAGTACTTC. This yields the protein CASSAGTANIQYF. The chain uses TRBV9 and TRBJ2-4; TRBD1 aligns with 7 central bases. For CDR1 and CDR2, the germline V gene lists SGDLS and YYNGEE. The CDR3 contains 13 residues, cysteine and phenylalanine counted. CDR3 DNA only is kept here, 39 bases in frame from base 1. From V the trimming removes 3 bases and from J it removes 6 bases, while the gene matches leave 3 bases of the junction unaccounted for.